A single sample gave rise to the 28 T cell receptor beta chains below, sequenced in a study of blood T cell repertoires in COVID-19. The repertoire was sequenced with immunoSEQ multiplex PCR; TCRdb's copy has only in-frame clones and lacks some. This table has 300,000 or so clones, about 88% appearing once. The sequenced sample was PBMCs or T cells enriched from blood (not recorded which). The source of these receptors is a man between 60 and 70 years old who had recovered from COVID-19.

The chain combines TRBV5-6 with TRBJ2-1, with TRBD2 identical over 9 bases. CDR1 SGHDT and CDR2 YYEEEE come from the germline V gene. The CDR3 consists of 17 residues. J gave up 4 bases and V 0 bases, and 8 bases lay outside the gene matches. The CDR3 sequence: CASSLGSGGWAYNEQFF. CDR3 sequence (DNA): TGTGCCAGCAGCTTGGGCAGCGGGGGGTGGGCATACAATGAGCAGTTCTTC.

The chain carries TRBV5-1 and TRBJ1-2, with TRBD1 matching 7 bases. The CDR3 is 13 amino acids. CDR1 and CDR2 from the germline V gene are SGHRS and YFSETQ. V gave up 6 bases and J gave up 2 bases; unmatched junction bases: 4. Written as DNA, the CDR3 is TGCGCCAGCACAACGGGACAGAACTATGGCTACACCTTC. It specifies CASTTGQNYGYTF.

The V gene is TRBV29-1, the J gene TRBJ2-7, with a tentative D call TRBD1 (5 bases). The CDR3 has 13 residues. Trimming took 5 bases from V and 3 from J, leaving 14 bases between them. CDR1 is SQVTM and CDR2 is ANQGSEA in the germline V gene. CDR3 sequence: CSVRGALFYEQYF. CDR3 DNA: TGCAGCGTTCGTGGGGCACTCTTCTACGAGCAGTACTTC.

The chain recombines TRBV30 with TRBJ1-1, with 11 bases aligning to TRBD1. With V trimmed by 3 bases and J by 1 base, 4 bases remained unmatched. Germline V gene data show CDR1 as GTSNPN and CDR2 as SVGIG (reference sequence). The CDR3 spans 15 residues. The CDR3 nucleotides are TGTGCCTGGAGGGCCGGGACAGGGGGGAACACTGAAGCTTTCTTT. This gives the protein CAWRAGTGGNTEAFF. Using reference TRBV30 and TRBJ1-1 for the parts outside the CDR3, the full variable domain is SQTIHQWPATLVQPVGSPLSLECTVEGTSNPNLYWYRQAAGRGLQLLFYSVGIGQISSEVPQNLSASRPQDRQFILSSKKLLLSDSGFYLCAWRAGTGGNTEAFFGQGTRLTVV.

J is TRBJ2-7 and V is TRBV3-1 (or the pseudogene TRBV3-2), with D possibly being TRBD2 (5 bases). The CDR3 covers 17 residues. Germline V gives CDR1 LGHDT, CDR2 YNNKEL (reference sequence). Trimming left V 4 bases short and J 0 bases short, with 19 bases between. The DNA for the CDR3 is TGTGCCAGCAGCCCGCTGGATAGCGATACGAGCTCCTACGAGCAGTACTTC. Translated, it gives CASSPLDSDTSSYEQYF.

The chain has TRBV6-5 and TRBJ2-5; TRBD2 matches at 7 bases. Germline V gene sequence: CDR1 MNHEY, CDR2 SVGAGI. The CDR3 sequence is 14 residues long. Trimming cost V 6 bases and J 4 bases; bases outside gene matches: 8. CDR3 in DNA: TGTGCCAGCAGCCAACGGGGAGGGCGAGAGACCCAGTACTTC. Translated, it gives CASSQRGGRETQYF.

This CDR3 is CASSSRTSGTYEQYF. CDR3 nucleotides: TGTGCCAGCTCATCAAGGACTAGCGGGACCTACGAGCAGTACTTC. The V gene is TRBV18, the J gene TRBJ2-7; TRBD2 matches 12 bases. The CDR3 extends over 15 amino acids. The ends lost 5 bases at V and 2 bases at J; junction bases unmatched: 4. CDR1 and CDR2 from the germline V gene are KGHSH and LQKENI.

V and J are TRBV27 and TRBJ2-1; 7 bases align to TRBD2. With V trimmed by 2 bases and J by 5 bases, 0 bases remained unmatched. This CDR3 region has 13 residues. CDR1 is MNHEY and CDR2 is SMNVEV in the germline V gene (reference sequence). The CDR3 nucleotides read TGTGCCAGCAGTTTAGCGGGGGACAATGAGCAGTTCTTC. Its protein is CASSLAGDNEQFF.

The chain has TRBV10-3 and TRBJ2-1, with 9 bases that match TRBD2. Germline assignment: CDR1 ENHRY and CDR2 SYGVKD. The CDR3 is 15 residues long. With 3 bases clipped from V and 6 bases from J, the junction kept 6 bases outside the gene matches. The CDR3 loop is CAISDRLAVGNEQFF. For the CDR3, the DNA is TGTGCCATCAGTGATAGACTAGCGGTCGGCAATGAGCAGTTCTTC.

The chain uses TRBV5-1 and TRBJ2-3; maybe TRBD2 (7 bases). The CDR3 covers 16 residues. Trimming removed 5 bases from V and 6 bases from J, with 22 bases in between. Germline V gene data show CDR1 as SGHRS and CDR2 as YFSETQ. The CDR3 DNA follows: TGCGCCAGCAGGAGGGGGGCTAGCGGCGCTTTGGATACGCAGTATTTT. It translates to CASRRGASGALDTQYF.

This sequence joins TRBV30 and TRBJ1-2; TRBD1 is a possible D gene (6 bases). Per germline, CDR1 GTSNPN and CDR2 SVGIG (reference sequence). This CDR3 spans 14 amino acids. V was pared by 5 bases and J by 4 bases, with 17 bases between. The CDR3 sequence is CAWGGHRVIYGYTF. For the CDR3, the DNA is TGTGCCTGGGGGGGCCACAGGGTTATCTATGGCTACACCTTC.

This clone was seen more than once but under ten times. Different DNA sequences within this sample yield the same CDR3. The chain uses TRBV7-8 and TRBJ2-7, with 9 bases identical to TRBD2. J gave up 3 bases and V 5 bases, and 5 bases lay outside the gene matches. CDR3 size: 14 residues. Germline assignment: CDR1 SGHVS and CDR2 FQNEAQ. CDR3 protein: CASSLLAGDYEQYF. CDR3 in DNA: TGTGCCAGCAGCCTATTAGCGGGGGACTACGAGCAGTACTTC.

The chain employs TRBV5-1 and TRBJ1-4; TRBD1 matches 10 bases. The J segment lost 8 bases and the V segment lost 4 bases, leaving 17 bases of the junction unmatched. The CDR3 has 18 amino acids. CDR1 SGHRS and CDR2 YFSETQ come from the germline V gene. The CDR3 bases are TGCGCCAGCAGCACAGGTTGGAGTTCCGGGACAGGGGACGAAAAACTGTTTTTT. It yields the protein CASSTGWSSGTGDEKLFF.

The rearrangement joins TRBV5-1 to TRBJ2-7; D call uncertain. CDR1 and CDR2 from the germline V gene are SGHRS and YFSETQ. CDR3 size: 12 residues. V lost 1 base, J lost 1 base, and 3 bases lay in between. In DNA form, the CDR3 reads TGCGCCAGCAGCTTGACTTCCTACGAGCAGTACTTC. Translated, it gives CASSLTSYEQYF.

The V call is TRBV28, the J call TRBJ2-7, with TRBD2 identical over 8 bases. Germline V gene lookup returns CDR1 MDHEN and CDR2 SYDVKM. The V segment lost 7 bases and the J segment 2 bases; nucleotides outside the gene matches: 16. The CDR3 runs 17 residues. The DNA for the CDR3 is TGTGCCAGCACCCACTCAGGGGTAGCGGGAAAAGCCTACGAGCAGTACTTC. Translation: CASTHSGVAGKAYEQYF.

This chain uses TRBV5-6 with TRBJ1-5; no firm D call. In germline, CDR1 is SGHDT, CDR2 YYEEEE. V lost 1 base and J 7 bases, leaving 6 bases between the germline ends. CDR3 length equals 12 residues. The CDR3 coding sequence is TGTGCCAGCAGCTTGCGAGGGCAGCCCCAGCATTTT. The encoded protein is CASSLRGQPQHF.

The chain carries TRBV19 and TRBJ1-1; D not resolved. The germline CDR1 and CDR2 sequences are LNHDA and SQIVND (reference sequence). The CDR3 length is 12 residues. With 5 bases removed from V and 5 bases from J, the gap between germline ends came to 9 bases. DNA for the CDR3: TGTGCCAGTAGTTACGGGGTAACTGAAGCTTTCTTT. This gives the protein CASSYGVTEAFF.

The chain has TRBV20-1 and TRBJ2-3, with 9 bases aligning to TRBD1. V lost 3 bases and J lost 1; bases outside the gene matches: 5. Looked up from germline, CDR1 is DFQATT and CDR2 is SNEGSKA (reference sequence). The CDR3 spans 15 residues. The CDR3 reads CSASEQGAGTDTQYF. Written as DNA, the CDR3 is TGCAGTGCTAGTGAACAGGGGGCCGGCACAGATACGCAGTATTTT.

The CDR3 sequence: CASSVDGQLNQPQHF. CDR3 in DNA: TGTGCCAGCAGCGTAGACGGACAGCTAAATCAGCCCCAGCATTTT. V and J are TRBV9 and TRBJ1-5; D is perhaps TRBD1 (6 bases). Trimming stripped 0 bases from V and 4 bases from J, with 11 bases between. Looked up from germline, CDR1 is SGDLS and CDR2 is YYNGEE. The CDR3 sequence is 15 residues long.

The V call is TRBV28, the J call TRBJ2-4, with TRBD2 identical over 8 bases. After removal of 6 bases from V and 4 bases from J, the junction contained 8 bases not matched to a gene. CDR1 is MDHEN, CDR2 SYDVKM, per germline. The CDR3 sequence is 15 residues long. DNA for the CDR3: TGTGCCAGCAGCCCCCCGGGGGGGAAAAAAAACATTCAGTACTTC. This encodes CASSPPGGKKNIQYF.

CDR3 coding DNA: TGTGCCAGCAGCGTAGCTTCGGGACAGGGTAATGAAAAACTGTTTTTT. Its protein is CASSVASGQGNEKLFF. The chain combines TRBV9 with TRBJ1-4; the match to TRBD1 covers 9 bases. The V gene end was trimmed by 0 bases and the J gene end by 4 bases; junction bases not matched to a gene: 4. The CDR3 length is 16 residues. The germline gives CDR1 SGDLS, CDR2 YYNGEE.

The chain has TRBV5-5 and TRBJ1-1; a weak D match, TRBD1 (5 bases). Germline V gene sequence: CDR1 SGHKS, CDR2 YYEKEE (reference sequence). Trimming shortened V by 2 bases and J by 0 bases, and 8 bases separated the two germline ends. There are 14 residues in the CDR3. CDR3 DNA: TGTGCCAGCAGCTTATGGGGCGTGAACACTGAAGCTTTCTTT. It yields the protein CASSLWGVNTEAFF.

This chain links TRBV30 with TRBJ2-7, with 11 bases that match TRBD2. The CDR3 sequence is 14 residues long. The J segment lost 5 bases and the V segment lost 8 bases, leaving 11 bases of the junction unmatched. From germline, CDR1 is GTSNPN and CDR2 SVGIG (reference sequence). CDR3 DNA sequence: TGTGCCGGCGGGTCTGGACTAGCGGGCGACGAGCAGTACTTC. It translates to CAGGSGLAGDEQYF.

This clone was found a few times. The chain is built from TRBV19 and TRBJ2-3; no clear D. The V gene lost 5 bases and the J gene lost 2 bases, with 11 bases spanning the gap. This CDR3 comprises 14 residues. CDR1 and CDR2 (germline): LNHDA, SQIVND (reference sequence). CDR3 DNA: TGTGCCAGTAGTGAGGAATTATACACAGATACGCAGTATTTT. Protein: CASSEELYTDTQYF.

This sequence joins TRBV27 and TRBJ1-1; 10 bases are shared with TRBD1. The CDR3 covers 18 residues. CDR1 is MNHEY and CDR2 is SMNVEV in the germline V gene (reference sequence). V was pared by 5 bases and J by 0 bases, with 12 bases of the junction left unmatched. CDR3: CASSPEDRGIKMNTEAFF. The DNA of the CDR3 is TGTGCCAGCAGTCCTGAGGACAGGGGGATTAAAATGAACACTGAAGCTTTCTTT.

The chain links TRBV6-5 to TRBJ1-4; TRBD1 might be the D (5 bases). Germline loops: CDR1 MNHEY, CDR2 SVGAGI. The CDR3 is 16 residues long. Trimming cost V 1 base and J 8 bases, with 17 bases left between them. This CDR3 is CASSYLQGGRGEKLFF. The CDR3, as DNA: TGTGCCAGCAGTTACTTGCAGGGAGGAAGAGGCGAAAAACTGTTTTTT.

The chain carries TRBV5-1 and TRBJ2-3, with 8 bases fitting TRBD1. The CDR3 extends over 16 amino acids. CDR1 is SGHRS and CDR2 is YFSETQ in the germline V gene. The trim removed 1 base at V and 3 bases at J, leaving 7 bases unmatched. The CDR3 reads CASSLSQGAGTDTQYF. The CDR3 DNA follows: TGCGCCAGCAGCTTGAGTCAGGGGGCAGGTACAGATACGCAGTATTTT. The full variable domain, its missing parts supplied by reference TRBV5-1 and TRBJ2-3, is KAGVTQTPRYLIKTRGQQVTLSCSPISGHRSVSWYQQTPGQGLQFLFEYFSETQRNKGNFPGRFSGRQFSNSRSEMNVSTLELGDSALYLCASSLSQGAGTDTQYFGPGTRLTVL.

The chain employs TRBV5-1 and TRBJ2-1, with TRBD1 as a possible D gene (5 bases). Germline V gene sequence: CDR1 SGHRS, CDR2 YFSETQ. The V end was cut by 0 bases, the J end by 4 bases, with 11 bases between. CDR3 length: 15 residues. The chain's CDR3 is CASSLVQESYNEQFF. The CDR3 DNA sequence: TGCGCCAGCAGCTTGGTACAGGAGTCATACAATGAGCAGTTCTTC. The whole variable domain, remainder taken from reference TRBV5-1 and TRBJ2-1, is KAGVTQTPRYLIKTRGQQVTLSCSPISGHRSVSWYQQTPGQGLQFLFEYFSETQRNKGNFPGRFSGRQFSNSRSEMNVSTLELGDSALYLCASSLVQESYNEQFFGPGTRLTVL.